This is a list of T cell receptor beta chains from one sample in a study of T cells in Graves' hyperthyroidism and ophthalmopathy. TCRdb reprocessed the multiplex PCR reads with MiXCR, giving one entry per CDR3 protein. The sample has around 420,000 distinct CDR3 sequences, about a sixth seen once. Sequencing used blood. These receptors were collected from a young woman with Graves' hyperthyroidism. Each CDR3 is given with its conserved first and last residue. The order of the fields is J gene, D gene, clone size, V gene, CDR3 protein, CDR3 DNA. A D gene is named only where the DNA matches it firmly. Size tells how often a clone was seen (once, few, many) or the class of an expanded clone, and some rows leave it out.

J gene: TRBJ2-6
D gene: NA
clone size: NA
V gene: TRBV14
CDR3 protein: CASSLTGGFISSGANVLTF
CDR3 DNA: TGTGCCAGCAGCCTCACCGGGGGTTTCATTAGCTCTGGGGCCAACGTCCTGACTTTC

J gene: TRBJ2-7
D gene: TRBD2
clone size: many
V gene: TRBV20-1
CDR3 protein: CSAGTSGTNSYEQYF
CDR3 DNA: TGCAGTGCAGGGACTAGCGGGACGAACTCCTACGAGCAGTACTTC

J gene: TRBJ2-5
D gene: NA
clone size: many
V gene: TRBV3-1
CDR3 protein: CASSPRLEETQYF
CDR3 DNA: TGTGCCAGCAGCCCCAGACTAGAAGAGACCCAGTACTTC

J gene: TRBJ1-5
D gene: NA
clone size: many
V gene: TRBV12-5
CDR3 protein: CASVEPGRGNQPQHF
CDR3 DNA: TGTGCTAGTGTTGAACCGGGTCGGGGAAATCAGCCCCAGCATTTT

J gene: TRBJ2-2
D gene: TRBD1
clone size: NA
V gene: TRBV10-3
CDR3 protein: CAVRDRDTGELFF
CDR3 DNA: TGTGCCGTCAGGGACAGGGACACCGGGGAGCTGTTTTTT

J gene: TRBJ1-5
D gene: NA
clone size: NA
V gene: TRBV2
CDR3 protein: CASSRRGDNQPQHF
CDR3 DNA: TGTGCCAGCAGTCGGCGCGGGGACAATCAGCCCCAGCATTTT

J gene: TRBJ2-3
D gene: TRBD2
clone size: many
V gene: TRBV7-9
CDR3 protein: CASSFPEAGGGNTQYF
CDR3 DNA: TGTGCCAGCAGCTTCCCGGAAGCGGGAGGGGGGAATACGCAGTATTTT

J gene: TRBJ2-3
D gene: NA
clone size: NA
V gene: TRBV12-5
CDR3 protein: CASGLEPDTQYF
CDR3 DNA: TGTGCTAGTGGTTTGGAACCAGATACGCAGTATTTT

J gene: TRBJ2-2
D gene: TRBD1
clone size: NA
V gene: TRBV5-1
CDR3 protein: CASSLASPGTGFRELFF
CDR3 DNA: TGCGCCAGCAGCTTAGCATCCCCCGGGACAGGGTTCAGGGAGCTGTTTTTT

J gene: TRBJ2-3
D gene: NA
clone size: many
V gene: TRBV30
CDR3 protein: CAWVPISTDTQYF
CDR3 DNA: TGTGCCTGGGTGCCCATCAGCACAGATACGCAGTATTTT

J gene: TRBJ1-3
D gene: NA
clone size: many
V gene: TRBV28
CDR3 protein: CASSSQWRGNTIYF
CDR3 DNA: TGTGCCAGCAGCTCACAGTGGAGGGGAAACACCATATATTTT

J gene: TRBJ2-2
D gene: NA
clone size: NA
V gene: TRBV7-3
CDR3 protein: CASSSPGGSCFF
CDR3 DNA: NA

J gene: TRBJ2-1
D gene: NA
clone size: many
V gene: TRBV11-3
CDR3 protein: CASSLEPGGAANEQFF
CDR3 DNA: TGTGCCAGCAGCTTAGAACCTGGGGGGGCCGCGAATGAGCAGTTCTTC

J gene: TRBJ2-7
D gene: NA
clone size: few
V gene: TRBV30
CDR3 protein: CAWRGSSYEQYF
CDR3 DNA: TGTGCCTGGAGGGGGAGCTCCTACGAGCAGTACTTC